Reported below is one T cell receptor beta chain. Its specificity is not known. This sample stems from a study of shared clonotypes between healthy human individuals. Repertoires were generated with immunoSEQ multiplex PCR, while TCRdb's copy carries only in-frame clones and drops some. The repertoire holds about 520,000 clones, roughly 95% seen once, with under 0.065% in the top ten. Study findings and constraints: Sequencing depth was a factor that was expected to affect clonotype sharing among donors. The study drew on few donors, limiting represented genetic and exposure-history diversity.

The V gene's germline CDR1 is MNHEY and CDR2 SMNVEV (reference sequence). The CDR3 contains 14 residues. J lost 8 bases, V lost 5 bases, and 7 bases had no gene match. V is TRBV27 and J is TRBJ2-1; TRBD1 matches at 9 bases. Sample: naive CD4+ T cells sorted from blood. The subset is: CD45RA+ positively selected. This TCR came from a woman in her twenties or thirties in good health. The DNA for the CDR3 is TGTGCCAGCAGTCCCTACCGACAGGGGGATGAGCAGTTCTTC. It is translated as CASSPYRQGDEQFF.